The present T cell receptor (beta chain) was sequenced within a study of persistence of HIV-infected CD4 T cells. Study-level background: A couple of participants gave one leukapheresis sample; others gave up to about 180 mL blood repeatedly.

The stimulus was an HIV-1 Gag 15-mer peptide pool, about 1 ug/peptide/mL. CD40L-negative CD69-negative CD45RO-high memory CD4+ T cells were sorted as populations depleted of antigen-responding cells. Regarding this clone: Its specificity is unknown.

Trimming took off 3 bases at V and 10 bases at J, with 15 bases between the two ends. In germline, CDR1 is GTSNPN, CDR2 SVGIG (reference sequence). The CDR3 loop spans 12 amino acids. General study points: Compared with CD3/CD28-stimulated cells, CMV- and Gag-responding cells showed lower TCRbeta richness. Bulk TCR data could not be restricted to HIV-1-infected CMV-responding cells.

This was the immunoSEQ version 4 assay in survey mode. The data were produced by immunoSEQ multiplex PCR, yet TCRdb's version contains in-frame clones alone and is incomplete. The data contain 36,000 or so clones, 75% to 90% of them singletons. The chain employs TRBV30 and TRBJ1-1; possible D gene TRBD1, 5 bases. This specimen consisted of cultured CD4+ T cells from PBMCs, obtained from a patient who received antiretroviral therapy. This TCR came from an adult with HIV. The donor label of this sample is uncertain. CDR3 residues: CAWRSGPQGAFF. In nucleotides, the CDR3 is TGTGCCTGGAGAAGCGGTCCTCAGGGAGCTTTCTTT.